The T cell receptor (delta chain) described here comes from a study of gamma-delta chains in newborns, infants, children. Overall study context: Innate gammadelta T cells reportedly expand polyclonally right after birth, driven by microbial exposure, per the title.

Germline CDR1 is TSWWSYY and CDR2 is QGS. Trimming took 1 base from V and 1 from J; bases not matched to a gene: 7. This CDR3 is built from 17 residues. TCRdb re-called clones from the reads using CATT. The sample records 4,400 or so delta-chain clones, 38% being singletons. The material sequenced was blood. This clonotype was obtained from a child who received the measles vaccine. The V call is TRDV1, the J call TRDJ1, with 9 positions matching TRDD3. CDR3 sequence reads: CALGERWGIRGTDKLIF. The CDR3 region has the DNA TGTGCTCTTGGGGAACGGTGGGGGATAAGAGGCACCGATAAACTCATCTTT.